The clone carrying this T cell receptor (beta chain) showed up just a few times. The data derive from a study of blood T cell repertoires in COVID-19. Study information: From T cells, B-cell-depleted T cells, or PBMCs came the material, which was cDNA or gDNA.

Some clones are missing from TCRdb's copy, which holds only in-frame ones; the method was immunoSEQ multiplex PCR. The profile shows 200,000 to 250,000 clones, roughly nine tenths of them singletons. The study drew participants aged about 18 to 89 years from roughly 25 US areas. Which cohort a participant joined came from the clinical history participants gave. The CDR3 contains 13 residues. The germline V and J ends were trimmed by 8 bases and 3 bases, with 15 bases remaining between them. Germline V gene lookup returns CDR1 SGHNT and CDR2 YYREEE (reference sequence). The source of this sequence is a woman aged 18 to 35 in a cohort exposed to, infected with or recovered from COVID-19 (not recorded which). The chain is built from TRBV5-4 and TRBJ2-7; perhaps TRBD1 as D (8 bases). The source material was PBMCs or T cells enriched from blood (not recorded which). The CDR3 region has the DNA TGTGCCAGTCGGGGGGACAGGAGCTACGAGCAGTACTTC. Amino acid sequence: CASRGDRSYEQYF.